This TCR beta chain was identified during a study of beta chain features in type 1 diabetes. CDR1 and CDR2 (germline): SGHTA, FQGNSA. V gave up 5 bases and J gave up 0 bases, with 3 bases separating them. CDR3 length: 12 residues. The isolated RNA, all of it, was reverse transcribed, so expressed TCRB transcripts were what got sequenced. TCRdb's copy holds only in-frame clones and misses some; the assay was immunoSEQ multiplex PCR. The sample has about 340,000 clones, about 13% seen once. This clone has just a few counts. Its antigen is currently unknown. Other DNA sequences in this specimen translate into the identical CDR3. Findings and caveats of the study: Among all four CD4+ subsets, Type 1 diabetes patients had TCRB CDR3s that were moderately but significantly shorter.

Sequencing input: naive CD4+ T cells from blood. The chain is built from TRBV7-2 and TRBJ2-3; no clear D gene. The sequence derives from a woman under 30 with type 1 diabetes. CDR3 sequence (DNA): TGTGCCAGCAGCCTCAGCACAGATACGCAGTATTTT. Amino acids: CASSLSTDTQYF.